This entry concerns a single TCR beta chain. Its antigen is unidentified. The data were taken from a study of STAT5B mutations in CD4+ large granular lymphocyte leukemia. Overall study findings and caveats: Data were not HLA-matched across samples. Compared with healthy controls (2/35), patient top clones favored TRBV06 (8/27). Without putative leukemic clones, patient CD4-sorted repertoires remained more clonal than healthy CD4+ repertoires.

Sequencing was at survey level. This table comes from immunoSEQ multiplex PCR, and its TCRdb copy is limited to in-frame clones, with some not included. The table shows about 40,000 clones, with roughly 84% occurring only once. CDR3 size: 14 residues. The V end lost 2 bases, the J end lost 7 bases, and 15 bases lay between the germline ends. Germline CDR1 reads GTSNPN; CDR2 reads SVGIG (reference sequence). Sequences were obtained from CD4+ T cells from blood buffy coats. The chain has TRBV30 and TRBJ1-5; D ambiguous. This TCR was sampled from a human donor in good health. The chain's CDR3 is CAWSQGSNDQPQHF. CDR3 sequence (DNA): TGTGCCTGGAGTCAAGGTTCGAATGACCAGCCCCAGCATTTT.